One sample yielded the 27 T cell receptor beta chains listed below, sequenced in a study of vaccination effects on CD4 cells after COVID-19. Using immunoSEQ multiplex PCR, the repertoire was profiled, and TCRdb retains in-frame clones only, with some absent. There are under 70,000 clones in the sample; over 70% occur only once, and about 4% lies in the top ten. Expansion with viral peptide pools was applied to antigen-specific CD4+ T cells by the ViraFEST assay prior to sequencing. Once cultured for approximately ten days, the cells underwent separation to obtain CD4+ T cells. Each vaccine recipient was nucleocapsid antibody negative and had no prior SARS-CoV-2 infection. Antigen specificity for these receptors is unknown. Sequences were derived from CD4+ T cells from PBMCs cultured with HCoV-OC43 spike peptides, sampled before COVID-19 vaccination. The subset here: HCoV-OC43 spike overlapping peptide pool stimulation. Source of these receptors: a human donor who received a COVID-19 vaccine.

The rearrangement joins TRBV5-1 to TRBJ2-2; D is uncertain. CDR3 size: 14 residues. Trimming left V 2 bases short and J 3 bases short, with 8 bases between. The germline CDR1 and CDR2 sequences are SGHRS and YFSETQ. The CDR3 coding sequence is TGCGCCAGCAGCTTACGACCGGACACCGGGGAGCTGTTTTTT. It translates to CASSLRPDTGELFF.

This chain uses TRBV19 with TRBJ1-5, with 7 bases identical to TRBD1. V shed 5 bases and J 7 bases; nucleotides not matched to a gene: 11. The CDR3 runs to 15 residues. The germline V gene has CDR1 LNHDA and CDR2 SQIVND (reference sequence). The CDR3 protein is CASSVDRAGSQPQHF. The CDR3 DNA sequence: TGTGCCAGTAGTGTCGACAGGGCCGGGAGCCAGCCCCAGCATTTT. The variable domain in full, completed from reference TRBV19 and TRBJ1-5, reads DGGITQSPKYLFRKEGQNVTLSCEQNLNHDAMYWYRQDPGQGLRLIYYSQIVNDFQKGDIAEGYSVSREKKESFPLTVTSAQKNPTAFYLCASSVDRAGSQPQHFGDGTRLSIL.

The rearrangement uses TRBV30 and TRBJ2-3; 9 bases are a match to TRBD2. Germline V gene data show CDR1 as GTSNPN and CDR2 as SVGIG (reference sequence). The trim removed 3 bases at V and 9 bases at J, leaving 10 bases unmatched. This CDR3 is built from 14 residues. The CDR3 bases are TGTGCCTGGAGCACGGCGGGGGGGTTGGAGACGCAGTATTTT. Its translation is CAWSTAGGLETQYF.

CDR3 DNA sequence: TGTGCCAGCAGCCCCGGTGTGACCACAGATACGCAGTATTTT. Its protein is CASSPGVTTDTQYF. The rearrangement uses TRBV7-3 and TRBJ2-3, with D uncertain. Trimming cost V 5 bases and J 2 bases, with 11 bases left between them. Germline V gives CDR1 SGHTA, CDR2 FQGTGA. The CDR3 sequence is 14 residues long.

The J gene is TRBJ2-2, the V gene TRBV24-1, with TRBD1 as a possible D gene (6 bases). Between the trimmed V and J ends, which lost 0 bases and 1 base, there was a span of 8 bases. The CDR3 has 16 residues. Germline V lookup: CDR1 KGHDR, CDR2 SFDVKD. The CDR3 DNA sequence: TGTGCCACCAGTGATTTGAGCAGGGGGAACACCGGGGAGCTGTTTTTT. Amino acid sequence: CATSDLSRGNTGELFF.

The chain joins TRBV18 to TRBJ2-6; D is ambiguous. Deletions cut 4 bases from V and 4 bases from J, with 11 bases between. The germline V gene encodes CDR1 KGHSH and CDR2 LQKENI. CDR3 length: 15 residues. The CDR3 DNA follows: TGTGCCAGCTCACTGACGGTCTCCGGGGCCAACGTCCTGACTTTC. It encodes CASSLTVSGANVLTF. The variable domain in full, with the rest retrieved from reference TRBV18 and TRBJ2-6, is NAGVMQNPRHLVRRRGQEARLRCSPMKGHSHVYWYRQLPEEGLKFMVYLQKENIIDESGMPKERFSAEFPKEGPSILRIQQVVRGDSAAYFCASSLTVSGANVLTFGAGSRLTVL.

The rearrangement uses TRBV7-3 and TRBJ2-3, with TRBD1 identical over 9 bases. The CDR3 length is 16 residues. From germline, CDR1 is SGHTA and CDR2 FQGTGA. Trimming at V came to 6 bases and at J to 5 bases, leaving 12 bases not matched to a gene. CDR3 in amino acids: CASRPNGTGRGDTQYF. The CDR3 DNA reads as TGTGCCAGCAGACCCAACGGGACAGGGAGGGGAGATACGCAGTATTTT.

This rearrangement joins TRBV27 to TRBJ1-5; D unresolved. CDR1 and CDR2 (germline): MNHEY, SMNVEV (reference sequence). The V end was cut by 5 bases, the J end by 15 bases, with 20 bases between. The length of the CDR3 is 13 residues. For the CDR3, the DNA is TGTGCCAGCAGTCCCAGTCGAGGGAGTAAGCTGCATTTT. It encodes CASSPSRGSKLHF.

The chain carries TRBV3-1 (or the pseudogene TRBV3-2) and TRBJ1-2; no firm D call. Deletions cut 1 base from V and 1 base from J, with 7 bases between. Germline-derived CDR1 and CDR2 are LGHDT and YNNKEL (reference sequence). The CDR3 runs to 14 residues. The CDR3 nucleotides read TGTGCCAGCAGCCAAGCGTACAGTAACTATGGCTACACCTTC. Translation: CASSQAYSNYGYTF.

DNA for the CDR3: TGTGCCAGCAGTTACCCCGGGACAGCGGGGGAGACCCAGTACTTC. Amino acid sequence: CASSYPGTAGETQYF. The genes are TRBV6-2 or TRBV6-3 and TRBJ2-5; D assignment may be TRBD1 or TRBD2 (7 bases each). Trimming removed 2 bases from V and 5 bases from J, with 15 bases in between. Germline V gene sequence: CDR1 MNHEY, CDR2 SVGEGT. The CDR3 loop spans 15 amino acids.

The V call is TRBV9, the J call TRBJ2-3; D might be TRBD2 (5 bases). This CDR3 has 15 amino acids. The V end was cut by 0 bases, the J end by 2 bases, with 10 bases between. CDR1 is SGDLS, CDR2 YYNGEE, per germline. CDR3 sequence (DNA): TGTGCCAGCAGCGTAGTTAACGGGGTCACAGATACGCAGTATTTT. Amino acids: CASSVVNGVTDTQYF.

The V gene is TRBV28, the J gene TRBJ1-5; TRBD1 aligns across 9 bases. The CDR3 is made up of 17 amino acids. Germline V gene data show CDR1 as MDHEN and CDR2 as SYDVKM. The V and J ends lost 2 bases and 7 bases, in that order; junction bases with no gene match: 12. CDR3 sequence (DNA): TGTGCCAGCAGTTTAAGGACAGGGGCCGACCTTAGGCAGCCCCAGCATTTT. As protein: CASSLRTGADLRQPQHF.

The chain links TRBV4-2 to TRBJ2-5; 9 bases agree with TRBD1. CDR3 length: 17 amino acids. The J segment lost 4 bases and the V segment lost 1 base, leaving 10 bases of the junction unmatched. The germline CDR1 and CDR2 sequences are LGHNA and YNFKEQ. CDR3 region: CASSQATGGNLGETQYF. The CDR3 DNA sequence: TGTGCCAGCAGCCAAGCTACAGGGGGCAATCTAGGAGAGACCCAGTACTTC.

The rearrangement links TRBV7-3 to TRBJ2-3, with 10 nucleotides matching TRBD2. The V gene end was trimmed by 4 bases and the J gene end by 7 bases; junction bases not matched to a gene: 8. The CDR3 sequence is 15 residues long. In germline, CDR1 is SGHTA, CDR2 FQGTGA. As DNA, the CDR3 is TGTGCCAGCAGCTCGAGCGGGGGGGCCGTCAATACGCAGTATTTT. This gives the protein CASSSSGGAVNTQYF.

V and J are TRBV2 and TRBJ2-7; the D gene could be TRBD1 or TRBD2 (5 bases each). With 7 bases removed from V and 3 bases from J, the gap between germline ends came to 13 bases. The CDR3 consists of 13 residues. Per the germline V gene, CDR1 is SNHLY and CDR2 is FYNNEI. The CDR3 protein is CASKRDQNYEQYV. CDR3 sequence (DNA): TGTGCCAGCAAAAGGGACCAGAACTACGAGCAGTACGTC.

The rearrangement uses TRBV5-5 and TRBJ1-1; TRBD1 matches at 10 bases. The germline V gene encodes CDR1 SGHKS and CDR2 YYEKEE (reference sequence). The CDR3 runs 19 residues. J lost 5 bases, V lost 1 base, and 17 bases had no gene match. CDR3 nucleotides: TGTGCCAGCAGCTTGAAGGGGACGGCGACAGGGGGCGCCGGGACTGAAGCTTTCTTT. Translating gives CASSLKGTATGGAGTEAFF.

The chain uses TRBV9 and TRBJ1-3; a weak D match, TRBD1 (5 bases). V dropped 2 bases and J dropped 2 bases, with 14 bases sitting between them. The CDR3 consists of 16 residues. Germline-derived CDR1 and CDR2 are SGDLS and YYNGEE. CDR3 sequence: CASSVSFQGPGNTIYF. In nucleotides, the CDR3 is TGTGCCAGCAGCGTTTCCTTTCAGGGACCTGGAAACACCATATATTTT.

The J gene is TRBJ1-3, the V gene TRBV24-1; tentatively, D is TRBD1 (5 bases). Germline V gene lookup returns CDR1 KGHDR and CDR2 SFDVKD. The ends were cut back, 3 bases at V and 4 bases at J, with 18 bases in the middle. This CDR3 region has 17 residues. The chain's CDR3 is CATSDGTQTPSGNTIYF. The DNA for the CDR3 is TGTGCCACCAGTGATGGGACCCAAACTCCCTCGGGAAACACCATATATTTT.

This clone was seen just once. CDR3 bases: TGTGCCAGCTCACCCTTAGTACGGGGCACAGATACGCAGTATTTT. Protein: CASSPLVRGTDTQYF. This chain links TRBV18 with TRBJ2-3; no clear D. This CDR3 has 15 residues. Trimming removed 3 bases at V and 1 base at J, with 11 bases between. The germline V gene encodes CDR1 KGHSH and CDR2 LQKENI.

V gene TRBV5-4 combines with J gene TRBJ1-4; 11 bases fit TRBD1. V lost 4 bases and J lost 7; bases outside the gene matches: 3. Germline V gives CDR1 SGHNT, CDR2 YYREEE (reference sequence). The CDR3 contains 14 residues. The CDR3 protein is CASSPDRGREKLFF. The CDR3 DNA is TGTGCCAGCAGCCCGGACAGGGGGCGTGAAAAACTGTTTTTT.

The chain is built from TRBV11-2 and TRBJ2-2; possible D gene TRBD2, 6 bases. Germline V gene data show CDR1 as SGHAT and CDR2 as FQNNGV. This CDR3 region has 17 residues. V lost 0 bases and J 5 bases, leaving 16 bases between the germline ends. CDR3 coding DNA: TGTGCCAGCAGCTTAGATGTGGCCAGACTAGGAACCGGGGAGCTGTTTTTT. Translated, it gives CASSLDVARLGTGELFF.

The rearrangement uses TRBV9 and TRBJ2-3; 12 bases are shared with TRBD2. CDR1 is SGDLS and CDR2 is YYNGEE in the germline V gene. The CDR3 has 16 amino acids. Unmatched junction bases numbered 9, after V lost 0 bases and J lost 10 bases. The CDR3 sequence: CASSVGSSGGDAAQYF. DNA of the CDR3: TGTGCCAGCAGCGTAGGCTCTAGCGGGGGGGACGCGGCGCAGTATTTT. The variable domain in full, with the rest retrieved from reference TRBV9 and TRBJ2-3, is DSGVTQTPKHLITATGQRVTLRCSPRSGDLSVYWYQQSLDQGLQFLIQYYNGEERAKGNILERFSAQQFPDLHSELNLSSLELGDSALYFCASSVGSSGGDAAQYFGPGTRLTVL.

The chain recombines TRBV7-2 with TRBJ2-7; the D gene is possibly TRBD1 (6 bases). CDR1 and CDR2 (germline): SGHTA, FQGNSA. The CDR3 has 15 amino acids. The V end lost 1 base, the J end lost 4 bases, and 14 bases lay between the germline ends. CDR3 loop: CASSLVAGVVYEQYV. Written as DNA, the CDR3 is TGTGCCAGCAGCTTAGTGGCAGGGGTTGTTTACGAGCAGTACGTC.

The chain links TRBV3-1 (or the pseudogene TRBV3-2) to TRBJ1-1, with 10 bases fitting TRBD1. The V and J ends lost 3 bases and 4 bases, in that order; junction bases with no gene match: 2. This CDR3 is built from 14 residues. Per the germline V gene, CDR1 is LGHDT and CDR2 is YNNKEL (reference sequence). CDR3 residues: CASSQGQGRTEAFF. The DNA of the CDR3 is TGTGCCAGCAGCCAGGGACAGGGGCGCACTGAAGCTTTCTTT.

This chain uses TRBV21-1 with TRBJ2-7. TRBV21-1 is a listed pseudogene. This CDR3 comprises 13 residues. The CDR3 loop reads CASSTPTLYEQYV. The CDR3 nucleotides read TGTGCCAGCAGCACTCCCACACTCTACGAGCAGTACGTC.

The chain carries TRBV6-6 and TRBJ2-2; no definite D call. Germline CDR1 MNHNY, CDR2 SVGAGI (reference sequence). CDR3 length: 11 amino acids. V shed 6 bases and J shed 2 bases, with 1 base lying between them. CDR3 protein: CASRNTGELFF. Written as DNA, the CDR3 is TGTGCCAGCAGAAACACCGGGGAGCTGTTTTTT.

The rearrangement uses TRBV25-1 and TRBJ1-5, with a tentative D call TRBD1 (5 bases). CDR1 and CDR2 (germline): MGHDK, SYGVNS. The CDR3 totals 17 residues. V was shortened by 0 bases and J by 5 bases, with 17 bases between the two germline ends. The CDR3 nucleotides are TGTGCCAGCAGTGAATATAGCAGGGAAAGGAGAGATCAGCCCCAGCATTTT. It specifies CASSEYSRERRDQPQHF. Combining the CDR3 with reference TRBV25-1 and TRBJ1-5 gives the whole variable domain EADIYQTPRYLVIGTGKKITLECSQTMGHDKMYWYQQDPGMELHLIHYSYGVNSTEKGDLSSESTVSRIRTEHFPLTLESARPSHTSQYLCASSEYSRERRDQPQHFGDGTRLSIL.